This TCR beta chain was sequenced in a study of human T cells and chemical hapten exposure. Study information: Small pooled library volume differences mainly caused per-sample TCR yield variation.

The trim removed 6 bases at V and 6 bases at J, leaving 3 bases unmatched. Germline assignment: CDR1 MRHNA and CDR2 SNTAGT. This CDR3 spans 13 amino acids. Specified time point: patch test 2, 6 weeks after DPC sensitization. Treatment described: therapeutic diphenylcyclopropenone sensitization with weekly scalp DPC. Broader study findings: Expanded TCRs clustered into significantly more large CDR3 similarity groups than controls, the analysis revealed.

The sample holds many counts of this clonotype. What it binds is unknown. TCRdb independently ran MiXCR on the RACE reads; one entry per CDR3 protein. The sample includes 69,000 or so distinct CDR3 sequences, around a tenth of them seen just once. The specimen was whole blood, collected in connection with sensitization to the hapten diphenylcyclopropenone (DPC). The rearrangement uses TRBV6-4 and TRBJ2-3; 10 positions agree with TRBD2. The source of this sequence is a woman in her forties or fifties with alopecia areata. Some clones in this sample may be carry-over from other donors' samples. CDR3 coding DNA: TGTGCCAGCAGCGCGGGACTAGCGGATACGCAGTATTTT. Amino acids: CASSAGLADTQYF.